Presented here are 18 T cell receptor beta chains from one specimen sequenced in a study of identical twins. TCRdb independently ran MiXCR on the 5' RACE reads; one entry per CDR3 protein. This sample has under 1 million distinct CDR3 sequences, with roughly 12% found just once. These data also featured in a second study, about yellow fever vaccine responses in identical twins.

The material sequenced was PBMCs. The receptors derive from a woman younger than 30 in good health.

The chain links TRBV11-3 to TRBJ2-2; TRBD1 agrees at 8 bases. This CDR3 has 15 amino acids. After removal of 7 bases from V and 6 bases from J, the junction contained 10 bases not matched to a gene. Looked up from germline, CDR1 is SGHNT and CDR2 is YENEEA. CDR3 in DNA: TGTGCCAGCACGCAAATCACAGGGGGTTCCGGGGAGCTGTTTTTT. Translation: CASTQITGGSGELFF.

This clonotype was observed a few times. The rearrangement uses TRBV7-8 and TRBJ2-7; D may match TRBD1 or TRBD2 (5 bases each). This CDR3 is 12 amino acids long. Germline V gene data show CDR1 as SGHVS and CDR2 as FQNEAQ. V lost 5 bases and J 7 bases, leaving 12 bases between the germline ends. CDR3 protein: CASSPDRGEQYV. CDR3 nucleotides: TGTGCCAGCAGCCCAGACAGAGGGGAGCAGTACGTC.

This clonotype was seen ten or more times. The chain links TRBV2 to TRBJ2-1; 13 nucleotides align to TRBD2. The J segment lost 4 bases and the V segment lost 11 bases, leaving 5 bases of the junction unmatched. The germline V gene encodes CDR1 SNHLY and CDR2 FYNNEI. The CDR3 covers 14 residues. CDR3 residues: CASRGLAGYNEQFF. The CDR3 nucleotides read TGTGCCTCCCGGGGACTAGCGGGGTACAATGAGCAGTTCTTC.

This clonotype was seen more than once but under ten times. This chain joins TRBV5-1 and TRBJ2-5, with 16 bases matching TRBD2. Germline V gives CDR1 SGHRS, CDR2 YFSETQ. The junction had 10 bases not matched to a gene; V was cut back by 0 bases and J by 5 bases. The CDR3 contains 19 residues. This chain's CDR3 is CASSLEGTSGRALLETQYF. The CDR3 nucleotides are TGCGCCAGCAGCTTGGAAGGGACTAGCGGGAGGGCCCTCCTTGAGACCCAGTACTTC.

This clonotype was observed a handful of times. The gene calls are TRBV20-1 and TRBJ2-2, with 8 bases that match TRBD1. In germline, CDR1 is DFQATT, CDR2 SNEGSKA (reference sequence). With 6 bases clipped from V and 6 bases from J, the junction kept 12 bases outside the gene matches. The CDR3 is made up of 15 amino acids. DNA of the CDR3: TGCAGTGCGGAAAAACAGGGGGTGGAGGCCGGGGAGCTGTTTTTT. Amino acid sequence: CSAEKQGVEAGELFF.

This rearrangement joins TRBV24-1 to TRBJ2-1; D may correspond to TRBD1 or TRBD2 (5 bases each). Germline CDR1 is KGHDR and CDR2 is SFDVKD. The V end was cut by 2 bases, the J end by 2 bases, with 18 bases between. The CDR3 covers 18 residues. The DNA for the CDR3 is TGTGCCACCAGTGATTCCGGGGCCCGATGGCGTACCTACAATGAGCAGTTCTTC. As protein: CATSDSGARWRTYNEQFF.

This clonotype was counted ten times or more. The chain uses TRBV28 and TRBJ2-5; perhaps D is TRBD1 or TRBD2 (5 bases each). Germline assignment: CDR1 MDHEN and CDR2 SYDVKM. With 5 bases removed from V and 1 base from J, the gap between germline ends came to 20 bases. This CDR3 is 17 amino acids long. The CDR3 reads CASSLAPGRGAQETQYF. The CDR3 DNA is TGTGCCAGCAGTCTCGCCCCGGGACGTGGCGCCCAAGAGACCCAGTACTTC.

This clonotype was counted only a few times. The genes are TRBV4-1 and TRBJ1-1; 8 nucleotides align to TRBD1. Losses at the gene ends were 1 base for V and 3 bases for J; bases not matched to a gene: 10. Germline loops: CDR1 MGHRA, CDR2 YSYEKL. The CDR3 length is 17 residues. The CDR3 sequence is CASSQVLQGAWDTEAFF. In nucleotides, the CDR3 is TGCGCCAGCAGCCAAGTACTGCAGGGGGCATGGGACACTGAAGCTTTCTTT.

This clonotype showed up many times. The chain joins TRBV5-1 to TRBJ1-1; D not resolved. The V end was cut by 2 bases, the J end by 1 base, with 15 bases between. Germline-derived CDR1 and CDR2 are SGHRS and YFSETQ. The CDR3 is 16 residues long. The DNA of the CDR3 is TGCGCCAGCAGCTTAGAGATGTTCCGGGGGAACACTGAAGCTTTCTTT. Its translation: CASSLEMFRGNTEAFF.

This clonotype came up a few times. As DNA, the CDR3 is TGCAGTGCTAGGGCCCCCGAGGACGTCGGGGGATTTCAGCCCCAGCATTTT. Protein product: CSARAPEDVGGFQPQHF. V gene TRBV20-1 combines with J gene TRBJ1-5; TRBD1 might be the D (5 bases). This CDR3 comprises 17 residues. Germline CDR1 DFQATT, CDR2 SNEGSKA (reference sequence). V was pared by 3 bases and J by 6 bases, with 24 bases between.

The chain employs TRBV29-1 and TRBJ1-1; perhaps TRBD1 as D (5 bases). Germline V CDR1 and CDR2: SQVTM, ANQGSEA. This CDR3 spans 14 amino acids. V was cut by 6 bases and J by 0 bases, with 14 bases left in between. The CDR3 coding sequence is TGCAGCGTCGAAACTGCAGGGATGAACACTGAAGCTTTCTTT. Its protein product is CSVETAGMNTEAFF.

Ten or more counts support this clonotype. The rearrangement uses TRBV5-5 and TRBJ2-5; 7 bases align to TRBD2. J lost 4 bases, V lost 4 bases, and 7 bases had no gene match. The CDR3 contains 14 residues. Germline CDR1 SGHKS, CDR2 YYEKEE (reference sequence). CDR3 DNA: TGTGCCAGCAGCCTACGTCCGGGGGGAGAGACCCAGTACTTC. Its protein product is CASSLRPGGETQYF.

The chain joins TRBV10-3 to TRBJ1-2; no firm D call. Trimming left V 5 bases short and J 0 bases short, with 4 bases between. CDR3 size: 12 residues. Germline V CDR1 and CDR2: ENHRY, SYGVKD. The CDR3 here is CAISQTNYGYTF. The CDR3 DNA reads TGTGCCATCAGTCAAACTAACTATGGCTACACCTTC.

The chain is built from TRBV5-1 and TRBJ1-2; TRBD1 matches at 9 bases. The germline CDR1 and CDR2 sequences are SGHRS and YFSETQ. The CDR3 spans 13 residues. V gave up 4 bases and J gave up 8 bases; unmatched junction bases: 6. The CDR3 reads CASSRDREGGYTF. The CDR3 coding sequence is TGCGCCAGCAGCCGGGACAGGGAAGGAGGCTACACCTTC.

The table lists this clonotype with many counts. The J gene is TRBJ2-7, the V gene TRBV12-3 or TRBV12-4; TRBD2 aligns across 13 bases. This CDR3 contains 15 residues. With 4 bases clipped from V and 6 bases from J, the junction kept 6 bases outside the gene matches. This CDR3 reads CASSSRTSGSGEQYF. For the CDR3, the DNA is TGTGCCAGCAGTTCCCGGACTAGCGGGAGTGGCGAGCAGTACTTC.

This clonotype turned up a few times. Here the CDR3 DNA reads TGCGCCAGCAGCCAAGATATTGGACGACGGTTGGGGGCACCCCTCCACTTT. This translates into CASSQDIGRRLGAPLHF. J is TRBJ1-6 and V is TRBV4-1, with a weak D call TRBD1 (5 bases). Germline CDR1 reads MGHRA; CDR2 reads YSYEKL. The length of the CDR3 is 17 residues. Trimming left V 0 bases short and J 11 bases short, with 20 bases between.

This clonotype was counted a few times. This chain joins TRBV6-1 and TRBJ1-2, with D possibly TRBD1 on 6 matching bases. Germline CDR1 is MNHNS and CDR2 is SASEGT. Trimming pared 5 bases from V and 5 bases from J, leaving 18 bases between. This CDR3 is built from 15 residues. In DNA, the CDR3 is TGTGCCAGCAGTCCAACCCGGGACAAAACTTATGGCTACACCTTC. Translated: CASSPTRDKTYGYTF.

The V and J genes are TRBV3-1 and TRBJ2-7; 9 bases are shared with TRBD2. There are 13 residues in the CDR3. Germline CDR1 reads LGHDT; CDR2 reads YNNKEL (reference sequence). With V trimmed by 1 base and J by 11 bases, 6 bases remained unmatched. CDR3 bases: TGTGCCAGCAGCCAAGGGCTAGCGGGGCACGAGTACGTC. Protein sequence: CASSQGLAGHEYV.